This T cell receptor (beta chain) was found in a study of PD-1 blockade in classical Hodgkin lymphoma. Study-wide points: Before treatment, complete responders showed about the same diversity as newly diagnosed patients.

This clone was detected once. Its antigen is still unknown. The assay was immunoSEQ multiplex PCR, and TCRdb's table has in-frame clones only and misses some. This table has around 100,000 clones, roughly nine tenths appearing once. Time point reported: cycle 4 day 1 (C4D1), after six to seven weeks of nivolumab. Each patient's relapse followed autologous stem cell transplantation, and brentuximab vedotin exposure varied. Germline CDR1 is SGHRS and CDR2 is YFSETQ. The germline V and J ends were trimmed by 5 bases and 2 bases, with 14 bases remaining between them. This CDR3 has 14 amino acids. The clonotype originates from a human donor with classical Hodgkin lymphoma. J is TRBJ2-7 and V is TRBV5-1; no firm D call. Source: peripheral blood mononuclear cells (PBMCs), taken before the fourth cycle of nivolumab. DNA of the CDR3: TGCGCCAGCAGTCTCCGCGGCCAGGCCTACGAGCAGTACTTC. Residues: CASSLRGQAYEQYF.